The clone carrying this T cell receptor beta chain was seen only a few times. The data originate from a study of beta chain features in type 1 diabetes. CDR1 is SGDLS and CDR2 is YYNGEE in the germline V gene. Deletions cut 0 bases from V and 5 bases from J, with 15 bases between. This CDR3 spans 17 amino acids. Investigators reverse transcribed all isolated RNA, so they sequenced expressed TCRB transcripts. Clones were read by immunoSEQ multiplex PCR, and TCRdb kept only the in-frame ones, dropping some. The sample holds 150,000 to 170,000 clones; less than 9.5% are singletons and the top ten take about 0.6%.

The sequencing sample was made of central memory CD4+ T cells from blood. The chain uses TRBV9 and TRBJ1-6; D is unclear. The origin of this receptor is a man aged 18 to 29 in good health. The DNA for the CDR3 is TGTGCCAGCAGCGTAGGCGGCGGAAATACAAATAATTCACCCCTCCACTTT. Encoded protein: CASSVGGGNTNNSPLHF.